This T cell receptor (beta chain) was profiled in a study of breast tumors, draining lymph nodes, adjacent tissues listed by TCRdb under 2016. For context, the study as a whole: TCR beta repertoires were compared across tumor, adjacent nontumor tissue and axillary lymph nodes obtained from breast cancer patients. In human breast cancer, the study set out to assess how tumor, surrounding tissue and draining lymph node repertoires relate to one another and whether T cells might be exchanged between them. Results and caveats for the whole study, not just this receptor: The conclusion that tumor T cells originate in lymph nodes was presented as consistent with a hypothesis rather than as directly demonstrated. Tumor and nontumor tissue repertoires were significantly more similar in luminal-like than in basal-like breast cancer. Tumors showed preferential V and J gene usage, and their T-cell repertoire diversity fell below that of lymph nodes yet above that of nontumor tissue. The data were judged consistent with most tumor T cells deriving from the lymph node and then expanding within tumor tissue.

This clonotype occurred many times. There is no known antigen for this receptor. Per-base qualities were not stored, and no clone one base away is much larger. From cysteine to phenylalanine, the CDR3 is 14 amino acids long. Of the read, only the CDR3 DNA is kept; its 42 bases are in frame from base 1. Deletion took 0 bases off V and 4 bases off J, with a span of 12 bases between the germline ends. From a lookup of the germline V gene (reference sequence), CDR1 and CDR2 are DFQATT and SNEGSKA. The lymph node samples were taken from the axillary draining lymph nodes of breast cancer patients. The data were produced on an Illumina HiSeq 2000. TCR beta chain libraries were generated by multiplex PCR amplification. The amplified TCR beta chain products were analyzed by high-throughput sequencing. Through fastp at Q25 and MiXCR, TCRdb rebuilt clones from the public reads, retaining in-frame beta chains. For every CDR3 protein sequence, its rows merge into one entry that carries the most common genes and DNA. This sample has some 130,000 distinct CDR3 sequences in its table, and approximately 20% of those were observed once. About 2.6% of the sample rests with the top ten.

The V gene is TRBV20-1 and the J gene is TRBJ1-2; the D gene remains uncertain. The specimen sequenced was axillary lymph node tissue. This clonotype was obtained from a female donor with breast cancer. Some clones in this sample may be carry-over from other donors' samples. The nucleotides read TGCAGTGCTAGAGACCCCTCGCACCGCTATGGCTACACCTTC. Translated, this gives CSARDPSHRYGYTF.